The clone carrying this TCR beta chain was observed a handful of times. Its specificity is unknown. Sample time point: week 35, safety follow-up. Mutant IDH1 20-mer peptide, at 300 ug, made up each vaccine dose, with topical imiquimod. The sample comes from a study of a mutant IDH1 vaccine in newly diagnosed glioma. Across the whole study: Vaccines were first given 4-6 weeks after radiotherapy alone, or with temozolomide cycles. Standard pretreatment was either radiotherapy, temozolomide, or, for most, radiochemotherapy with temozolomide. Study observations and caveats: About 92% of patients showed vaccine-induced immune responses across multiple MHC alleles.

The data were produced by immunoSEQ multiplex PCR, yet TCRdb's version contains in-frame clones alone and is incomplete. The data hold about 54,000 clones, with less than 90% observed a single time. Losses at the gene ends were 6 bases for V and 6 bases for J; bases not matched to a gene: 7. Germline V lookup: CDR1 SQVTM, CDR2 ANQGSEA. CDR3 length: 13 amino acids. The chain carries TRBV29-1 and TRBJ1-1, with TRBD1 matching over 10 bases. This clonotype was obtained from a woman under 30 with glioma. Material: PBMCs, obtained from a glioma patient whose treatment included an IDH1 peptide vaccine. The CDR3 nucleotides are TGCAGCGTCTCGGACAGGGGGAGAGCTGAAGCTTTCTTT. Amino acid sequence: CSVSDRGRAEAFF.